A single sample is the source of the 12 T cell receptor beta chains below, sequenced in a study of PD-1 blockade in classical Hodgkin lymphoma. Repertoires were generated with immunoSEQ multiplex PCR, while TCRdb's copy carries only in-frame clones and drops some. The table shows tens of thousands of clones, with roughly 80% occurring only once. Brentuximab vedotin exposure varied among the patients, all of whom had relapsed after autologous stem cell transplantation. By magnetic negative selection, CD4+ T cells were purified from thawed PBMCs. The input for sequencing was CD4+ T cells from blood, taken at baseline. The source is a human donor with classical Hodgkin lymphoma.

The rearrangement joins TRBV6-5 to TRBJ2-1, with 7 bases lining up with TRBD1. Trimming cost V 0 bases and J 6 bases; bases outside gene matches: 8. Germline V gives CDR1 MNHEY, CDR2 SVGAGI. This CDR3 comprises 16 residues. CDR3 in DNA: TGTGCCAGCAGTTACTCGGCAGGGGGTATGGGCAATGAGCAGTTCTTC. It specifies CASSYSAGGMGNEQFF.

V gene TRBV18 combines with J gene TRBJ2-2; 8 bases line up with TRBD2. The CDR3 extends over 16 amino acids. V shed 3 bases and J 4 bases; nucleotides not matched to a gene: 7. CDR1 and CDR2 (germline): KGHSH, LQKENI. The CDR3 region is CASSPRAGDTTGELFF. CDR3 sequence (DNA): TGTGCCAGCTCACCCAGAGCGGGGGACACCACCGGGGAGCTGTTTTTT.

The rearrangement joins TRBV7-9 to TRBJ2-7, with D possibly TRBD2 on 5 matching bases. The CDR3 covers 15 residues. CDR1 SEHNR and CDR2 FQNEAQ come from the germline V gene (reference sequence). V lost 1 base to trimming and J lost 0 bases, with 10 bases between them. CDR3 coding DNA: TGTGCCAGCAGCTTAGTCGGGGAAAGCTCCTACGAGCAGTACTTC. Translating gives CASSLVGESSYEQYF.

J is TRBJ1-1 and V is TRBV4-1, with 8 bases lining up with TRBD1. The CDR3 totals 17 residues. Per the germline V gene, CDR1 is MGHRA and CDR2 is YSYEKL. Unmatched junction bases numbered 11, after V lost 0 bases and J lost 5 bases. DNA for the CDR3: TGCGCCAGCAGCCAAGAAGGACAGGGAATGGGAGGTACTGAAGCTTTCTTT. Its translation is CASSQEGQGMGGTEAFF.

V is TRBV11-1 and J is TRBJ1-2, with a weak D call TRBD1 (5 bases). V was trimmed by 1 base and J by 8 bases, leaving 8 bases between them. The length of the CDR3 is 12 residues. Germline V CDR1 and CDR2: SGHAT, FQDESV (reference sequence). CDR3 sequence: CASSLEGSGYTF. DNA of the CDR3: TGTGCCAGCAGCTTAGAGGGGAGCGGCTACACCTTC.

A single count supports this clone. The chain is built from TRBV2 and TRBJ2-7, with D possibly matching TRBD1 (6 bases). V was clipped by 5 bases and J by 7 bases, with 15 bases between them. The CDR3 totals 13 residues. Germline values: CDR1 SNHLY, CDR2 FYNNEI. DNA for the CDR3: TGTGCCAGCAGTCCGACACAGGGTTTAGAGCAGTACTTC. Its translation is CASSPTQGLEQYF.

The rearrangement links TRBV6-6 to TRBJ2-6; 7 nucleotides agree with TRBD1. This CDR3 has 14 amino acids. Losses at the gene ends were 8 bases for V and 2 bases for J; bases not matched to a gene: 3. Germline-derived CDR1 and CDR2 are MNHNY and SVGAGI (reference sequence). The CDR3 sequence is CASRGTAGANVLTF. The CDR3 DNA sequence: TGTGCCAGCCGAGGGACAGCTGGGGCCAACGTCCTGACTTTC.

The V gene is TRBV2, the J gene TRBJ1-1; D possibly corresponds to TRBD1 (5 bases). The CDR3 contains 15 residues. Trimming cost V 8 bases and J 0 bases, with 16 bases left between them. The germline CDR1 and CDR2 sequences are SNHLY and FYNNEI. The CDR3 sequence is CASSFPGRMNTEAFF. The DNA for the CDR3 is TGTGCCAGCTCATTCCCGGGACGCATGAACACTGAAGCTTTCTTT.

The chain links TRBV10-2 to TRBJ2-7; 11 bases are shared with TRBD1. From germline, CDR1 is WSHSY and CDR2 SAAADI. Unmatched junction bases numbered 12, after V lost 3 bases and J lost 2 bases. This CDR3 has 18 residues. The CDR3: CASSERTGGDGRPYEQYF. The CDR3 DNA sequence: TGCGCCAGCAGTGAAAGGACAGGGGGCGACGGTCGCCCCTACGAGCAGTACTTC.

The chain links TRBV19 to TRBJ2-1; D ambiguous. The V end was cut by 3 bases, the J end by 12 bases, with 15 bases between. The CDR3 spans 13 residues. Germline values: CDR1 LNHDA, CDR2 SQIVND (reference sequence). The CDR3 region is CASSIEDRETQFF. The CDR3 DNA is TGTGCCAGTAGTATTGAGGACCGTGAAACGCAGTTCTTC.

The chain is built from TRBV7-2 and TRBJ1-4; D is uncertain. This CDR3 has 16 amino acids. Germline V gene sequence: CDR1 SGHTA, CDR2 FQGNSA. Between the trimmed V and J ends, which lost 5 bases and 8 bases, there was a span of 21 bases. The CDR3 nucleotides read TGTGCCAGCAGCCCGCATCACGGGTCACTTGGAGAAAAACTGTTTTTT. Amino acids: CASSPHHGSLGEKLFF.

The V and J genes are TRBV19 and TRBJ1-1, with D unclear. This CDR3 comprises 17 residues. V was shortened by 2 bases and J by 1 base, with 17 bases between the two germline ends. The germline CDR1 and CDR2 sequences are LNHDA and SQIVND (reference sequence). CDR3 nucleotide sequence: TGTGCCAGTAGTATACTCGGGCCAGCCGGTAGGAACACTGAAGCTTTCTTT. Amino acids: CASSILGPAGRNTEAFF.